This T cell receptor beta chain was recovered during a study of blood T cell repertoires in COVID-19. Study-level background: Some COVID-19 samples were acute and others convalescent; all came from the United States, Italy and Spain. PBMCs, B-cell-depleted T cells, or T cells were the source of the cDNA or gDNA that made up the material.

Original analysis: Researchers report that nucleated cell counts were estimated from reference gene primer amplification. TCRdb's copy holds only in-frame clones and misses some; the assay was immunoSEQ multiplex PCR. V, J and clone size reflect that table, while D and trimming were determined from the DNA. The sample consists of 110,000 to 150,000 clones, roughly 85% of them appearing once. Germline V lookup: CDR1 SGHAT, CDR2 FQNNGV. The length of the CDR3 is 15 residues. V lost 6 bases, J lost 0 bases, and 14 bases lay in between. The TCR sequence derives from a man aged 55-75 years with acute or convalescent COVID-19. V usage is TRBV11-2 and J usage is TRBJ2-5, with a weak D call TRBD1 (6 bases). Sequenced: peripheral blood. The CDR3 is CASRPLTGYQETQYF. CDR3 sequence (DNA): TGTGCCAGCAGGCCCTTAACAGGGTACCAAGAGACCCAGTACTTC. Using reference TRBV11-2 and TRBJ2-5 for the parts outside the CDR3, the full variable domain is EAGVAQSPRYKIIEKRQSVAFWCNPISGHATLYWYQQILGQGPKLLIQFQNNGVVDDSQLPKDRFSAERLKGVDSTLKIQPAKLEDSAVYLCASRPLTGYQETQYFGPGTRLLVL.